This T cell receptor (beta chain) is from a study of blood T cell repertoires in COVID-19. Assay: immunoSEQ multiplex PCR; the TCRdb copy retains only in-frame clones and omits some. The data show about 210,000 clones, around 90% seen once. The germline gives CDR1 SGHKS, CDR2 YYEKEE (reference sequence). This CDR3 spans 13 amino acids. With respect to this clone: A junction end diverges from the germline sequence, so it may reflect a read error.

Sequenced: PBMCs or T cells enriched from blood (not recorded which). This chain joins TRBV5-5 and TRBJ1-3; TRBD1 might be the D (6 bases). The TCR was taken from a man younger than 45 who had recovered from COVID-19. The CDR3 region is CASSGADRQIWDF. In nucleotides, the CDR3 is TGTGCCAGCAGCGGGGCAGACAGGCAGATATGGGATTTT.